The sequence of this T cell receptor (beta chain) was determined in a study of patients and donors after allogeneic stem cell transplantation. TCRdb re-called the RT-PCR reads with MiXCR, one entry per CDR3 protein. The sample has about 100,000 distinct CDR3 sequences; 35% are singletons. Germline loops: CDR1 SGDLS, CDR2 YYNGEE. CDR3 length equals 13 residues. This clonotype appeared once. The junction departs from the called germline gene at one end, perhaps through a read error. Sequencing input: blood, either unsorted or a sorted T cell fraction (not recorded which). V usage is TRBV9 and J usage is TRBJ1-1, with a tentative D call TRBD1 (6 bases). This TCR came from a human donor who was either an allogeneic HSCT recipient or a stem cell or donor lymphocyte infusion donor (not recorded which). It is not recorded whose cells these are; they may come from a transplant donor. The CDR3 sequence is CASSELGGTEALF. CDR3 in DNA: TGTGCCAGCAGCGAGTTGGGGGGCACTGAAGCTTTGTTT. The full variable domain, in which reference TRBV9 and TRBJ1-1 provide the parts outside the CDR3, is DSGVTQTPKHLITATGQRVTLRCSPRSGDLSVYWYQQSLDQGLQFLIQYYNGEERAKGNILERFSAQQFPDLHSELNLSSLELGDSALYFCASSELGGTEALFGQGTRLTVV.